This TCR beta chain was sequenced in a study of T cell responses to AZD1222 COVID-19 vaccine. Clones were read by immunoSEQ multiplex PCR, and TCRdb kept only the in-frame ones, dropping some. The sample carries approximately 130,000 clones, 80% to 95% recorded once. Germline V lookup: CDR1 SGHTA, CDR2 FQGNSA. The CDR3 sequence is 12 residues long. V was pared by 4 bases and J by 7 bases, with 10 bases between. The chain links TRBV7-2 to TRBJ1-2; D remains unclear. The sequence was obtained from an adult in good health. Sequences were derived from peripheral blood, sampled on day 0 of AZD1222 vaccination. CDR3 sequence (DNA): TGTGCCAGCAGCTCGAGGGAGGGTGGCTACACCTTC. The encoded protein is CASSSREGGYTF. Supplemented by reference TRBV7-2 and TRBJ1-2, the full variable domain reads GAGVSQSPSNKVTEKGKDVELRCDPISGHTALYWYRQSLGQGLEFLIYFQGNSAPDKSGLPSDRFSAERTGGSVSTLTIQRTQQEDSAVYLCASSSREGGYTFGSGTRLTVV.